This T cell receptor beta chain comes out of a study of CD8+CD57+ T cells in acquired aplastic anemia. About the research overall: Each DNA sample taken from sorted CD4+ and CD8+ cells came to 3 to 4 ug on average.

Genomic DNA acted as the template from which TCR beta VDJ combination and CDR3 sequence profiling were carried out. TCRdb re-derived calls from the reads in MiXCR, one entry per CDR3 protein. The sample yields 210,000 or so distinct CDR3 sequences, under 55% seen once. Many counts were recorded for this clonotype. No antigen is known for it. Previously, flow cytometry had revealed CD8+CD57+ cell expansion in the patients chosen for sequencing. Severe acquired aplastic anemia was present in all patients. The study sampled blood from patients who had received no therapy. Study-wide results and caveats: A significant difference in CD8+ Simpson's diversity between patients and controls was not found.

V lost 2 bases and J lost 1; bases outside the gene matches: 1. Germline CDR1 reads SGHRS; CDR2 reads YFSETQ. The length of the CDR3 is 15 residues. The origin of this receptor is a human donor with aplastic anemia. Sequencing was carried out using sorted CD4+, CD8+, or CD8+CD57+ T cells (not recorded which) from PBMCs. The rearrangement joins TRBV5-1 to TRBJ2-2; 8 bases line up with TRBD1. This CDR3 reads CASSFGTGNTGELFF. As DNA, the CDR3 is TGCGCCAGCAGCTTCGGGACAGGGAACACCGGGGAGCTGTTTTTT.